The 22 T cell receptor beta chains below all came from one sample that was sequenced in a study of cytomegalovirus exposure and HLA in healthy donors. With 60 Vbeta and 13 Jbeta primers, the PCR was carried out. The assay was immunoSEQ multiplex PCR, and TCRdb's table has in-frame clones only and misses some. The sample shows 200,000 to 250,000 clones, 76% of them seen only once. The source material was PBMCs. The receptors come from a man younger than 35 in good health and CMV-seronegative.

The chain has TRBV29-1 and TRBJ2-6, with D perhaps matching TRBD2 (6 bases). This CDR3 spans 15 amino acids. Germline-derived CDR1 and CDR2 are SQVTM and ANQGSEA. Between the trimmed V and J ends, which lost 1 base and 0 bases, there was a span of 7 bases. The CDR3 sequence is CSVEVGGSGANVLTF. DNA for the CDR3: TGCAGCGTTGAAGTCGGGGGCTCTGGGGCCAACGTCCTGACTTTC.

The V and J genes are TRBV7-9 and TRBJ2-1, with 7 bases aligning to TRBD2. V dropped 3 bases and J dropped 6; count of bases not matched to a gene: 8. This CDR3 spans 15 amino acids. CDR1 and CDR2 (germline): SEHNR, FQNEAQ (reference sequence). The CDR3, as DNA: TGTGCCAGCAGCTTTTACGGGGGGTACGGCAATGAGCAGTTCTTC. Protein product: CASSFYGGYGNEQFF.

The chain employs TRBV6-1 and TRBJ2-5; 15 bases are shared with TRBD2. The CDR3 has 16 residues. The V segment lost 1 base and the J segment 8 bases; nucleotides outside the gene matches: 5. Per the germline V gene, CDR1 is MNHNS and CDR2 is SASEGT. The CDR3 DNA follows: TGTGCCAGCAGTGAAGGGACTAGCGGGAGGGGGCACACCCAGTACTTC. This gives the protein CASSEGTSGRGHTQYF.

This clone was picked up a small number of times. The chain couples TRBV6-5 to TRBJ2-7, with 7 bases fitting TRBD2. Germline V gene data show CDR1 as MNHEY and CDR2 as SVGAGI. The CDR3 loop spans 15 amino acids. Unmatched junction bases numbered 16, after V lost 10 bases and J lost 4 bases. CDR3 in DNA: TGTGCCACTGGAGAGGCGGGAGAAGGTTTGTACGAGCAGTACTTC. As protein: CATGEAGEGLYEQYF.

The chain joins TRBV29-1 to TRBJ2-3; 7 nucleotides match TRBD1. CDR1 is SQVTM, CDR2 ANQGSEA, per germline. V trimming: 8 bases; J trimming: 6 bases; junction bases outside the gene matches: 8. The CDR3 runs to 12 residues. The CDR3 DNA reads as TGCAGCTCACTAAGGGGGCTGGATACGCAGTATTTT. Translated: CSSLRGLDTQYF.

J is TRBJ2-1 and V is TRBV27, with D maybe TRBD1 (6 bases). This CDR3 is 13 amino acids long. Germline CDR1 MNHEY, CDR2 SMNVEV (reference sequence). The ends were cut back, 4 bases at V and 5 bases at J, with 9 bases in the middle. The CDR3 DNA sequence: TGTGCCAGCAGTTGGACAGCTGACAATGAGCAGTTCTTC. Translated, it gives CASSWTADNEQFF.

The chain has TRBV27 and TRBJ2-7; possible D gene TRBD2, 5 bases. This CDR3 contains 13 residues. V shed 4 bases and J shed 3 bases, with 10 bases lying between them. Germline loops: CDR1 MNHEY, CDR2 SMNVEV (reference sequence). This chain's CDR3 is CASSWSRDYEQYF. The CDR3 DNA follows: TGTGCCAGCAGTTGGAGTCGGGACTACGAGCAGTACTTC.

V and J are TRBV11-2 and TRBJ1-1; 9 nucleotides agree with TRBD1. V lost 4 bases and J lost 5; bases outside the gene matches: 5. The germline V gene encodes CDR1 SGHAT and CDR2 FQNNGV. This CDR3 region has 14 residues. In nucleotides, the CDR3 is TGTGCCAGCAGCTGGGACAGGGTATGGACTGAAGCTTTCTTT. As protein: CASSWDRVWTEAFF.

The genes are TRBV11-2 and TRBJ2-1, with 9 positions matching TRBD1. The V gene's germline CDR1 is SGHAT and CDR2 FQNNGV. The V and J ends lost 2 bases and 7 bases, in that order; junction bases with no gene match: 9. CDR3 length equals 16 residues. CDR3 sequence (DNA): TGTGCCAGCAGCTTAAGGGACAGGGACAAGCCGAATGAGCAGTTCTTC. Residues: CASSLRDRDKPNEQFF. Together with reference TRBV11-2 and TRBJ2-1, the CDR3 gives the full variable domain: EAGVAQSPRYKIIEKRQSVAFWCNPISGHATLYWYQQILGQGPKLLIQFQNNGVVDDSQLPKDRFSAERLKGVDSTLKIQPAKLEDSAVYLCASSLRDRDKPNEQFFGPGTRLTVL.

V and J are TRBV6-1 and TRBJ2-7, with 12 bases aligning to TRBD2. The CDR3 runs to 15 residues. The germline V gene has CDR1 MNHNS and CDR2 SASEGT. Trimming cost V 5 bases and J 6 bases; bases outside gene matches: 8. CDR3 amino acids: CASSTETSGRSEQYF. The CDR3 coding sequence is TGTGCCAGCAGTACCGAGACTAGCGGGAGAAGCGAGCAGTACTTC.

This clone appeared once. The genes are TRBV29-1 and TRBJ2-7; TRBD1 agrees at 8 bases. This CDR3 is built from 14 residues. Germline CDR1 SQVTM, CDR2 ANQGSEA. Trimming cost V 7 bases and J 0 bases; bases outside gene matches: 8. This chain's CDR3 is CSGTGGGSSYEQYF. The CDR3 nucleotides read TGCAGCGGAACAGGGGGTGGGAGCTCCTACGAGCAGTACTTC.

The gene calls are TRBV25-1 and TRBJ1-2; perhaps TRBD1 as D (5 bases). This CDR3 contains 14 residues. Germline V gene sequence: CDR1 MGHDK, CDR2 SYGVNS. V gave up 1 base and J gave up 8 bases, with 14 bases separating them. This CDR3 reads CASSESGGSRGYTF. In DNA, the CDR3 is TGTGCCAGCAGTGAATCGGGGGGGTCCAGGGGCTACACCTTC.

The CDR3 region has the DNA TGCGCCAGCAGCCCCCTGGGCGTCCGTAATTGGGCGGGAGGGCCTAGTGAGCAGTTCTTC. Its protein is CASSPLGVRNWAGGPSEQFF. The chain recombines TRBV5-1 with TRBJ2-1; 9 bases fit TRBD2. The germline gives CDR1 SGHRS, CDR2 YFSETQ. The CDR3 extends over 20 amino acids. V gave up 4 bases and J gave up 9 bases; unmatched junction bases: 26. Variable domain in full (rest from reference TRBV5-1 and TRBJ2-1): KAGVTQTPRYLIKTRGQQVTLSCSPISGHRSVSWYQQTPGQGLQFLFEYFSETQRNKGNFPGRFSGRQFSNSRSEMNVSTLELGDSALYLCASSPLGVRNWAGGPSEQFFGPGTRLTVL.

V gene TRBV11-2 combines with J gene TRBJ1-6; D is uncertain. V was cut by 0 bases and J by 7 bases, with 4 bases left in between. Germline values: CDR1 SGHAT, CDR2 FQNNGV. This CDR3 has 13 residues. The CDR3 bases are TGTGCCAGCAGCTTAGACAGGAATTCACCCCTCCACTTT. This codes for CASSLDRNSPLHF.

The CDR3 coding sequence is TGTGCCAGCAGTGAAGGTCTAGCTATAACCTACGAGCAGTACTTC. It translates to CASSEGLAITYEQYF. The chain uses TRBV6-1 and TRBJ2-7, with a possible D match to TRBD2 (5 bases). Between the trimmed V and J ends, which lost 1 base and 2 bases, there was a span of 12 bases. This CDR3 has 15 amino acids. Germline loops: CDR1 MNHNS, CDR2 SASEGT.

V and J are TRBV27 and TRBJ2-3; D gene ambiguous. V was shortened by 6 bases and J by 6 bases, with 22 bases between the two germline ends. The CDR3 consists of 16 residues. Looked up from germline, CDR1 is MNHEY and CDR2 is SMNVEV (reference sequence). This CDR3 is CASSARNRGYIDTQYF. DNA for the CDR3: TGTGCCAGCAGCGCGAGGAACCGAGGCTATATTGATACGCAGTATTTT.

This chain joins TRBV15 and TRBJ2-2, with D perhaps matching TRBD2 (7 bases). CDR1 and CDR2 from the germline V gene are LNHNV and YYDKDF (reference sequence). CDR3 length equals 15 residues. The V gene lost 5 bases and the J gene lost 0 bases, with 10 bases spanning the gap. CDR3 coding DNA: TGTGCCACCAGCCGCGGGGGCCCGAACACCGGGGAGCTGTTTTTT. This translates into CATSRGGPNTGELFF.

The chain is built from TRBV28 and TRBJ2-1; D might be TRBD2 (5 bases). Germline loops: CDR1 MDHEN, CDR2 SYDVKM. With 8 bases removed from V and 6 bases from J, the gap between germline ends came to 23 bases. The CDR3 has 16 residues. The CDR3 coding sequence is TGTGCCAGCGTCGAGGGATTTGATAGAACAAGCAATGAGCAGTTCTTC. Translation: CASVEGFDRTSNEQFF.

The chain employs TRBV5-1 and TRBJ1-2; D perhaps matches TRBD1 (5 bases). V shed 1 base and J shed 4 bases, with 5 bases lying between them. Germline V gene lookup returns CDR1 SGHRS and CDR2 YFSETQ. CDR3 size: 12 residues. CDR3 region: CASSLTGYGYTF. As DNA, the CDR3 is TGCGCCAGCAGCTTGACAGGCTATGGCTACACCTTC.

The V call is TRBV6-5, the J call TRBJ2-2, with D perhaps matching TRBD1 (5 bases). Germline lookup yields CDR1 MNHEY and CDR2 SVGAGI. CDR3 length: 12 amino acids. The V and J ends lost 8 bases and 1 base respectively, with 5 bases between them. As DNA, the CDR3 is TGTGCCAGCGGACAGAACACCGGGGAGCTGTTTTTT. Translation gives CASGQNTGELFF.

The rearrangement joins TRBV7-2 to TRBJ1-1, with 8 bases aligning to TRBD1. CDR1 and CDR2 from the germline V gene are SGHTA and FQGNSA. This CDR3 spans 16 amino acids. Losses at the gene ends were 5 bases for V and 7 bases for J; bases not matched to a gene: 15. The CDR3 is CASSRLFGQGVFEAFF. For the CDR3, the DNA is TGTGCCAGCAGCCGCCTTTTTGGACAGGGTGTTTTTGAAGCTTTCTTT.

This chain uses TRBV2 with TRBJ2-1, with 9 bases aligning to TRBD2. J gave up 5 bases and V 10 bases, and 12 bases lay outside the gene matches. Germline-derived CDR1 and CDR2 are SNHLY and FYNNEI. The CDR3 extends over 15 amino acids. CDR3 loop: CATRRGASGNNEQFF. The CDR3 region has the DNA TGTGCCACCCGCCGGGGGGCTAGCGGGAACAATGAGCAGTTCTTC.